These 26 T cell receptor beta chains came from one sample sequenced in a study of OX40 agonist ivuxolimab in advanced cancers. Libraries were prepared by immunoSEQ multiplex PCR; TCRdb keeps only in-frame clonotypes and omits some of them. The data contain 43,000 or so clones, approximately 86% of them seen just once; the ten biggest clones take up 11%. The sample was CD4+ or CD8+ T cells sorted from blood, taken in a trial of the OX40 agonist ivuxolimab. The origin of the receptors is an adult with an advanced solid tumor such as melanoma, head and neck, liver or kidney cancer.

CDR3 DNA sequence: TGCGCCAGCAGCCAAGGGACTAGCCCCGTTGAGCAGTTCTTC. Protein: CASSQGTSPVEQFF. This chain connects TRBV4-1 to TRBJ2-1, with 8 bases matching TRBD2. V lost 1 base, J lost 9 bases, and 5 bases stayed unmatched. The CDR3 contains 14 residues. Germline CDR1 reads MGHRA; CDR2 reads YSYEKL.

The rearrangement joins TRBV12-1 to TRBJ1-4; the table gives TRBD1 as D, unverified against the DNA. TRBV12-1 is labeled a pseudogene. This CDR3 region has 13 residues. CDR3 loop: CASSGASNEKLFF. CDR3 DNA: TGTGCCAGCTCAGGCGCAAGTAATGAAAAACTGTTTTTT.

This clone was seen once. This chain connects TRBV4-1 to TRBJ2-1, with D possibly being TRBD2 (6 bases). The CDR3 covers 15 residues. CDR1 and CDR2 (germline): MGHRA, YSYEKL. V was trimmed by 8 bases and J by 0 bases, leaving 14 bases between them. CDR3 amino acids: CASGLSASSYNEQFF. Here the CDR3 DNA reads TGCGCCAGCGGACTATCGGCCAGCTCCTACAATGAGCAGTTCTTC.

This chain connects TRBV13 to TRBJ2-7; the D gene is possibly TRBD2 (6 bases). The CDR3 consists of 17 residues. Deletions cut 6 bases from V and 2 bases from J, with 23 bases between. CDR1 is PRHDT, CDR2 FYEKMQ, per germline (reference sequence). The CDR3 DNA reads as TGTGCCAGCAGTTCAGAGGTCTGGCGGGGAGGCGCCTACGAGCAGTACTTC. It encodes CASSSEVWRGGAYEQYF.

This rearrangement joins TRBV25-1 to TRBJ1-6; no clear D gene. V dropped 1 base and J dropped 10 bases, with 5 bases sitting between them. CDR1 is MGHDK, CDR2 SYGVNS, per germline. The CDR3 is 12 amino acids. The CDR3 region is CASSEFGSPLHF. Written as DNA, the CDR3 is TGTGCCAGCAGTGAATTTGGATCACCCCTCCACTTT.

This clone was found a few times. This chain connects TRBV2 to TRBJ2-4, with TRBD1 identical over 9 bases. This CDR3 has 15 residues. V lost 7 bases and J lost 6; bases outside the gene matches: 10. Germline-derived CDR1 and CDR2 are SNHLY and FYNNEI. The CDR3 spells CASTIPGQGGNIQYF. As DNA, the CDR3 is TGTGCCAGCACCATACCGGGACAGGGAGGAAACATTCAGTACTTC.

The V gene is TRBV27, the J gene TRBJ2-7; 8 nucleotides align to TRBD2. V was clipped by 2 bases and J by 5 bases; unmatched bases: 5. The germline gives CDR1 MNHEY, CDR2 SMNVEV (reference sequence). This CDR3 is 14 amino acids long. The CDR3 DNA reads TGTGCCAGCAGTTTAGGCCGCGGGAGGAACGAGCAGTACTTC. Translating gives CASSLGRGRNEQYF.

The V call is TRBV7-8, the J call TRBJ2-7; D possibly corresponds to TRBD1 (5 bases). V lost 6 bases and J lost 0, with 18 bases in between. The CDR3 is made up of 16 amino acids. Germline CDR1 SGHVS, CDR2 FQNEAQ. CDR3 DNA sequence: TGTGCCAGCAGTTCCCCGCCAGTACAGGTCTCCTACGAGCAGTACTTC. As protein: CASSSPPVQVSYEQYF. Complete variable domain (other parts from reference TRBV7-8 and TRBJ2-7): GAGVSQSPRYKVAKRGQDVALRCDPISGHVSLFWYQQALGQGPEFLTYFQNEAQLDKSGLPSDRFFAERPEGSVSTLKIQRTQQEDSAVYLCASSSPPVQVSYEQYFGPGTRLTVT.

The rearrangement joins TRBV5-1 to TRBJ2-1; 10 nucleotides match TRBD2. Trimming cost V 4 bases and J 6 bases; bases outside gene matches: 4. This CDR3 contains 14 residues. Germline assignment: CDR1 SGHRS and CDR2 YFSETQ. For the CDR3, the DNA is TGCGCCAGCAGCAGGACTAGCGGAATCAATGAGCAGTTCTTC. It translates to CASSRTSGINEQFF.

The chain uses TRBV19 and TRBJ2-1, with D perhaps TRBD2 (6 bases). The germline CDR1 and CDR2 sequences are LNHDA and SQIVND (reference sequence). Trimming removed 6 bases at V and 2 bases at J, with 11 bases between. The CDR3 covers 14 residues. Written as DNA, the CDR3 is TGTGCCAGTAGCAAACTAGCCCCCTACAATGAGCAGTTCTTC. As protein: CASSKLAPYNEQFF.

The CDR3: CASSQTMGESKVQYF. CDR3 in DNA: TGCGCCAGCAGCCAGACCATGGGGGAGAGCAAGGTTCAGTACTTC. The genes are TRBV4-1 and TRBJ2-7; D tentatively fits TRBD1 or TRBD2 (5 bases each). CDR1 MGHRA and CDR2 YSYEKL come from the germline V gene. The V end lost 3 bases, the J end lost 10 bases, and 22 bases lay between the germline ends. The CDR3 has 15 amino acids.

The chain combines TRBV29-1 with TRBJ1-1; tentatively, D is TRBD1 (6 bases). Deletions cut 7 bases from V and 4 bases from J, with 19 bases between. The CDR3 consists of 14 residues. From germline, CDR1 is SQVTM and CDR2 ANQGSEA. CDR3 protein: CSAGTTKKTTEAFF. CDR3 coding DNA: TGCAGCGCCGGGACAACTAAAAAGACCACTGAAGCTTTCTTT.

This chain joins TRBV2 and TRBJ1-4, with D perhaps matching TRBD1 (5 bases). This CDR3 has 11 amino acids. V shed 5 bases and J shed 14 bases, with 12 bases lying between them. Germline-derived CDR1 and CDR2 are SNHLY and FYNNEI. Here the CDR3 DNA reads TGTGCCAGCAGTAATGGGGGAGAGCTGTTTTTT. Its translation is CASSNGGELFF.

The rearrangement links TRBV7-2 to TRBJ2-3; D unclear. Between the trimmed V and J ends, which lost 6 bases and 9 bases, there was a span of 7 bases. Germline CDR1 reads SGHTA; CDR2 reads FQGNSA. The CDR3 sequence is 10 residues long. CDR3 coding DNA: TGTGCCAGCAGGCCTGAAACGCAGTATTTT. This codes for CASRPETQYF.

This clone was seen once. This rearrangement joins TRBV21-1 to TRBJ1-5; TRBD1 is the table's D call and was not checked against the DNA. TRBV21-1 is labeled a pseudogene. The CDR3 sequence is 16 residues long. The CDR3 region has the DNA TGTGCCAGCAGCCCTCTGGGCAGGGGTCGCAATCAGCCCCAGCATTTT. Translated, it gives CASSPLGRGRNQPQHF.

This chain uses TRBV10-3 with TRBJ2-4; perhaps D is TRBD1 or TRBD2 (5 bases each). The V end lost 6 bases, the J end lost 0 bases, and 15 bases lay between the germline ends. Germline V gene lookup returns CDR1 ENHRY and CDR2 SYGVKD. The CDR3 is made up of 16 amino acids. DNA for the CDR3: TGTGCCATCAGCGCTACTGGGACCCTAGCCAAAAACATTCAGTACTTC. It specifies CAISATGTLAKNIQYF.

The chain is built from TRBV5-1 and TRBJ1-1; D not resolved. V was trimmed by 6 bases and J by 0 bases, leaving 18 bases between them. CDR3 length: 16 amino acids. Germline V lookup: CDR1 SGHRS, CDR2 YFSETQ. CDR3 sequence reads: CASTPEPPSMNTEAFF. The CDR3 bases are TGCGCCAGCACCCCAGAACCCCCATCTATGAACACTGAAGCTTTCTTT.

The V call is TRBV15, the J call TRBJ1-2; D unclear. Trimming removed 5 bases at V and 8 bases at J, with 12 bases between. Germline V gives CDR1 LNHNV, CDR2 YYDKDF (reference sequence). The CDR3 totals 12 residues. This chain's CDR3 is CATSGAAAGYTF. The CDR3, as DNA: TGTGCCACCAGCGGTGCGGCTGCGGGCTACACCTTC.

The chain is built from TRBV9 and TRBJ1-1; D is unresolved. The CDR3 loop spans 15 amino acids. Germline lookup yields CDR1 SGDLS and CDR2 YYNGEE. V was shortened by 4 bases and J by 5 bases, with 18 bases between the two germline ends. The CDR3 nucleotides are TGTGCCAGCAGCCCCAGGACCAGTGGGTTGACTGAAGCTTTCTTT. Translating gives CASSPRTSGLTEAFF. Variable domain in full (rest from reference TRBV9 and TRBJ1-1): DSGVTQTPKHLITATGQRVTLRCSPRSGDLSVYWYQQSLDQGLQFLIQYYNGEERAKGNILERFSAQQFPDLHSELNLSSLELGDSALYFCASSPRTSGLTEAFFGQGTRLTVV.

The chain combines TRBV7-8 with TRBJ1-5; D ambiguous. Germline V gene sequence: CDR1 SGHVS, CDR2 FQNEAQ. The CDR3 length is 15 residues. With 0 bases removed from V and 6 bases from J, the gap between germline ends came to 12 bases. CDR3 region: CASSLASGVGQPQHF. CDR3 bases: TGTGCCAGCAGCTTAGCGTCCGGGGTTGGTCAGCCCCAGCATTTT. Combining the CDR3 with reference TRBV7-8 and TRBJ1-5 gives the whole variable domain GAGVSQSPRYKVAKRGQDVALRCDPISGHVSLFWYQQALGQGPEFLTYFQNEAQLDKSGLPSDRFFAERPEGSVSTLKIQRTQQEDSAVYLCASSLASGVGQPQHFGDGTRLSIL.

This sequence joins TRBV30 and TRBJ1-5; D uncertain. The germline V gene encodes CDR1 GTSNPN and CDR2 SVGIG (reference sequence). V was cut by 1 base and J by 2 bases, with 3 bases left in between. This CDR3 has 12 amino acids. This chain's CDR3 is CAWSEGNQPQHF. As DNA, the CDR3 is TGTGCCTGGAGTGAAGGCAATCAGCCCCAGCATTTT.

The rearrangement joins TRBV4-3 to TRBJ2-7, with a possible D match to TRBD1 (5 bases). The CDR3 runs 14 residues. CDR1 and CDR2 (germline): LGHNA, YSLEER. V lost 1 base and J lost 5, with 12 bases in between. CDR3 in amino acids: CASSQGGPLNEQYF. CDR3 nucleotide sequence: TGCGCCAGCAGCCAAGGGGGCCCCCTAAACGAGCAGTACTTC.

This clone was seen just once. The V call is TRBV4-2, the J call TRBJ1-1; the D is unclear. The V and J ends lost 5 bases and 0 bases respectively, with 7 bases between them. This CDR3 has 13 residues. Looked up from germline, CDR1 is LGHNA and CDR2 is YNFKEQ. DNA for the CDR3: TGTGCCAGCAGCTTAGGGCTGAACACTGAAGCTTTCTTT. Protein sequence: CASSLGLNTEAFF.

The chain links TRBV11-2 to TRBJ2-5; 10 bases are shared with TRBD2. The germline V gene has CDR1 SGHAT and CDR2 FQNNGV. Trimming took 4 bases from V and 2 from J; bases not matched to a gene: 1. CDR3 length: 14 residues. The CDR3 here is CASSWTSGQETQYF. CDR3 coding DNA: TGTGCCAGCAGCTGGACTAGCGGACAAGAGACCCAGTACTTC.

CDR3: CASSLVPDTQYF. DNA for the CDR3: TGTGCCAGCAGTTTAGTGCCAGATACGCAGTATTTT. This chain links TRBV27 with TRBJ2-3, with no clear D. The CDR3 runs 12 residues. Germline-derived CDR1 and CDR2 are MNHEY and SMNVEV (reference sequence). With 2 bases removed from V and 4 bases from J, the gap between germline ends came to 4 bases.

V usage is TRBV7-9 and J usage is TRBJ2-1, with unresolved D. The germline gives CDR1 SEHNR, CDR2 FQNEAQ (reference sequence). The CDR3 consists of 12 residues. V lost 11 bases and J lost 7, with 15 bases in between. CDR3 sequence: CAQVGPRNEQFF. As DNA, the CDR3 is TGTGCCCAAGTCGGCCCAAGGAATGAGCAGTTCTTC. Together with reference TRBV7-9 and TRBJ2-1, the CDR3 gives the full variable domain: DTGVSQNPRHKITKRGQNVTFRCDPISEHNRLYWYRQTLGQGPEFLTYFQNEAQLEKSRLLSDRFSAERPKGSFSTLEIQRTEQGDSAMYLCAQVGPRNEQFFGPGTRLTVL.